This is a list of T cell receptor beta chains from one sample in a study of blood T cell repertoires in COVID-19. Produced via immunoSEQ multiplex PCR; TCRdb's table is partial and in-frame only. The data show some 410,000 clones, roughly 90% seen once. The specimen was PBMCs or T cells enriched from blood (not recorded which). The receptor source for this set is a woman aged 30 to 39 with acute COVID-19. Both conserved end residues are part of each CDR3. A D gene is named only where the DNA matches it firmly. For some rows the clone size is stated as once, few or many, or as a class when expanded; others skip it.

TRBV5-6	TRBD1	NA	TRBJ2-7	TGTGCCAGCAGCTTGGGGACAGGGAAATACGAGCAGTACTTC	CASSLGTGKYEQYF
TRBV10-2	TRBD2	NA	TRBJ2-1	TGCGCCAGCTCCGAACTAGCGGGGGGTCCCAATGAGCAGTTCTTC	CASSELAGGPNEQFF
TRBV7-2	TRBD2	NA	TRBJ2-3	TGTGCCAGCAGCCGCAAGTTAGCGGGGTGGTTTCCAGATACGCAGTATTTT	CASSRKLAGWFPDTQYF
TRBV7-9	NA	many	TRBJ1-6	TGTGCCAGCAGCTTTGGCAGGGTGTTTTCACCCCTCCACTTT	CASSFGRVFSPLHF
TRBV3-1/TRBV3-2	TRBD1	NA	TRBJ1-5	TGTGCCAGCAGCCCCGGGACAGGGTCGAATCAGCCCCAGCATTTT	CASSPGTGSNQPQHF
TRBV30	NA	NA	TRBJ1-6	TGTGCCTGGACAGGGCAGGGGAATTCACCCCTCCACTTT	CAWTGQGNSPLHF
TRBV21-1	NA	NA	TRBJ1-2	TGTGCCAGCAGCAAAGAGGCCTCCCCGGGACAGGGCTATGGCTACACCTTC	CASSKEASPGQGYGYTF
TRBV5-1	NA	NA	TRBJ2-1	TGCGCCAGCAGCTTGGTCCCGGCCAGGGTATTCGATGAGCAGTTCTTC	CASSLVPARVFDEQFF
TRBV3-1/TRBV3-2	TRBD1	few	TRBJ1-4	TGTGCCAGCAGCCCCCCGGGACAGGGACATGAAAAACTGTTTTTT	CASSPPGQGHEKLFF
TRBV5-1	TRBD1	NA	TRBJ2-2	TGCGCCAGCAGCTATGACCCAGGGGGCAGGACCGGGGAGCTGTTTTTT	CASSYDPGGRTGELFF
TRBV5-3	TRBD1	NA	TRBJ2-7	TGTGCCAGAAGCCCTCGGACAGGGTCCTACGAGCAGTACTTC	CARSPRTGSYEQYF
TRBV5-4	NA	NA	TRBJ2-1	TGTGCCAGCAGCTTGGGTAGCGGACCCTACAATGAGCAGTTCTTC	CASSLGSGPYNEQFF
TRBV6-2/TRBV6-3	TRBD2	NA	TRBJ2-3	TGTGCCAGCAGTAGCGGGGGTACAGTAGATACGCAGTATTTT	CASSSGGTVDTQYF
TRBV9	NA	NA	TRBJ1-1	TGTGCCAGCAGCGTATTAGAGGGCCTGAACACTGAAGCTTTCTTT	CASSVLEGLNTEAFF
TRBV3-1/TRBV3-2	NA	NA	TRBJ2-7	TGTGCCAGCAGCCAAGACAGCCACAGGGAATACGAGCAGTACTTC	CASSQDSHREYEQYF
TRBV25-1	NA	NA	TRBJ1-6	TGTGCCATCTTTTACTCCTATAATTCACCCCTCCACTTT	CAIFYSYNSPLHF
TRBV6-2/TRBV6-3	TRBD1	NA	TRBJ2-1	TGTGCCAGCAGACCTAGACAGGGTCTTAGCTCCTACAATGAGCAGTTCTTC	CASRPRQGLSSYNEQFF
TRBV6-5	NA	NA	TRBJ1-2	TGTGCCAGCAGTTACAGGCAGGGCTATGGCTACACCTTC	CASSYRQGYGYTF
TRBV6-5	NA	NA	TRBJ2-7	TGTGCCAGCAGTTATACAGGGAAATTGGCCTACGAGCAGTACTTC	CASSYTGKLAYEQYF
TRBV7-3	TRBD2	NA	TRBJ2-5	TGTGCCAGCAGCCGTTTTGGTACTAGCGGAGAGACCCAGTACTTC	CASSRFGTSGETQYF
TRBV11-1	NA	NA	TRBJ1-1	TGTGCCAGCAGCTTAAGGGCAGGGCGGAACACTGAAGCTTTCTTT	CASSLRAGRNTEAFF
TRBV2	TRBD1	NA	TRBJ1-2	TGTGCCAGCAGGGAGACAGGGGGGCCTGGCTACACCTTC	CASRETGGPGYTF
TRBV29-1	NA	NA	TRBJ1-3	TGCAGCGTTGCACTTCCGGGAACTGGAAACACCATATATTTT	CSVALPGTGNTIYF
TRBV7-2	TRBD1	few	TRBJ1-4	TGTGCCAGCAGCTCAACAGGGGGCAATGAAAAACTGTTTTTT	CASSSTGGNEKLFF
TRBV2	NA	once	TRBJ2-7	TGTGCCAGCATAAGTGGGCGCCTTGGGTACGAGCAGTACTTC	CASISGRLGYEQYF
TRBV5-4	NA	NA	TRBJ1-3	TGTGCCAGCAGCTTGGGCAGGGAGGGATCTGGAAACACCATATATTTT	CASSLGREGSGNTIYF
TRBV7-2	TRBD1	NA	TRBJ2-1	TGTGCCAGCAGCTCAAGACAGGGGAGGAATGAGCAGTTCTTC	CASSSRQGRNEQFF
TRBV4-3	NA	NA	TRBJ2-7	TGCGCCAGCAGCCAGAAACTAGGATCCGAGCAGTACTTC	CASSQKLGSEQYF
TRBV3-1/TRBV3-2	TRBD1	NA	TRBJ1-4	TGTGCCAGCAGCCAGACAGGGGGTGTTGAAAAACTGTTTTTT	CASSQTGGVEKLFF
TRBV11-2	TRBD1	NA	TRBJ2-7	TGTGCCAGCAGCCTCGGGACAGACTACGAGCAGTACTTC	CASSLGTDYEQYF
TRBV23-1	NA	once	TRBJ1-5	TGCGCCAGCAGTCATCGGACTAATCGGGATCAGCCCCAGCATTTT	CASSHRTNRDQPQHF
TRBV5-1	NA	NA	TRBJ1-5	TGCGCCAGCAGCCCCGGCAGCGAAGGACAGCCCCAGCATTTT	CASSPGSEGQPQHF
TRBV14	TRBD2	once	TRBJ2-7	TGTGCCAGCAGCCCTTCCTGGGGGGGGGACGAGCAGTACTTC	CASSPSWGGDEQYF
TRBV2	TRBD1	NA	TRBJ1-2	TGTGCCAGCAGTGTAGGGACAGGGATCTATGGCTACACCTTC	CASSVGTGIYGYTF
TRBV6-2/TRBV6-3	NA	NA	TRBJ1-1	TGTGCCAGCAGCCCCCACAGGGAAAGGCGGAACACTGAAGCTTTCTTT	CASSPHRERRNTEAFF
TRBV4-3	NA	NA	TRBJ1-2	TGCGCCAGCAGCCAAGATAGCCAGGGAAGAAACTATGGCTACACCTTC	CASSQDSQGRNYGYTF
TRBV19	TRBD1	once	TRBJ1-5	TGTGCCAGTAGTAGGGGACAGGGGACGATCCTTAGCAATCAGCCCCAGCATTTT	CASSRGQGTILSNQPQHF
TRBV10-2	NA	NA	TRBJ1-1	TGCGCCAGCAGCCCCGGACAACCCACTGAAGCTTTCTTT	CASSPGQPTEAFF
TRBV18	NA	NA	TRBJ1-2	TGTGCCAGCTCACCATTGGGAGACTACTATGGCTACACCTTC	CASSPLGDYYGYTF
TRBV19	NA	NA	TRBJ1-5	TGTGCCAGTAGTCCCATGGGGGGGGCCAATCAGCCCCAGCATTTT	CASSPMGGANQPQHF
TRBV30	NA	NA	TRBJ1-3	TGTGCCTGGAGTAGGACGGGGAACTCTGGAAACACCATATATTTT	CAWSRTGNSGNTIYF
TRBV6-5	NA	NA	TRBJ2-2	TGTGCCACCCGCCGGGACACCAACACCGGGGAGCTGTTTTTT	CATRRDTNTGELFF